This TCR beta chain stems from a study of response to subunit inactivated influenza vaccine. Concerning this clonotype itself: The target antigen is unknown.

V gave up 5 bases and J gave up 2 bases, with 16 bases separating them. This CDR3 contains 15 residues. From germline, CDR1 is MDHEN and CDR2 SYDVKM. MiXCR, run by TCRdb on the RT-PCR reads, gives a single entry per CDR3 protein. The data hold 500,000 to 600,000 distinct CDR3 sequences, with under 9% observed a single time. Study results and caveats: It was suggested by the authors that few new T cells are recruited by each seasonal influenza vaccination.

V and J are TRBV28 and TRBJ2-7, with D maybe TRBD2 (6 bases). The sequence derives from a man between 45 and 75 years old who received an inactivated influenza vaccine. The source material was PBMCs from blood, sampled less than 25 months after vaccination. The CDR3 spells CASSPRLVSAYEQYF. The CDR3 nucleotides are TGTGCCAGCAGTCCTCGACTAGTATCTGCCTACGAGCAGTACTTC.